This T cell receptor beta chain was sequenced in a study of human thymus T cells. Findings and caveats of the study: Apparent bias marked the V and J gene usage of thymic and blood repertoires. Unrelated people showed highly overlapping thymic repertoires, related research reported.

Thymic resections from corrective heart surgery supplied the tissue. Those donating were healthy Finnish infants in corrective surgery for congenital heart defects. Generated by immunoSEQ multiplex PCR, the TCRdb table keeps only in-frame clones and is missing some. The sample lists 75,000 to 90,000 clones, just over 95% occurring once. Remarks on this clone: Antigen specificity is unknown.

Sequencing was done on a sample of thymus tissue. This clonotype was sampled from a boy younger than two with a congenital heart defect but otherwise immunologically healthy.

In DNA form, the CDR3 reads TGTGCCAGCGGGGACGGTGAAGCTTTCTTT. The encoded protein is CASGDGEAFF. The rearrangement uses TRBV6-6 and TRBJ1-1, with D maybe TRBD1 (5 bases). Germline V gives CDR1 MNHNY, CDR2 SVGAGI (reference sequence). The germline V and J ends were trimmed by 8 bases and 7 bases, with 8 bases remaining between them. The CDR3 spans 10 residues.